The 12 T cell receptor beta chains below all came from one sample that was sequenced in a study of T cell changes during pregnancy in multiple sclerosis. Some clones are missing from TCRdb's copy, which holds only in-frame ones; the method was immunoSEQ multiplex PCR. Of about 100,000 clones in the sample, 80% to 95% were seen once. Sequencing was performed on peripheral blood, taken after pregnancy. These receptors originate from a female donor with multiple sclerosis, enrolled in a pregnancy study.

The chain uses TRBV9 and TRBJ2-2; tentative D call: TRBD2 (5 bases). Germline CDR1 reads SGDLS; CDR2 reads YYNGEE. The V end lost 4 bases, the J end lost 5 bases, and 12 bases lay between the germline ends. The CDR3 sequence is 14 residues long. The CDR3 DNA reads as TGTGCCAGCAGCCCCCGGACTGTAACCGGGGAGCTGTTTTTT. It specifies CASSPRTVTGELFF.

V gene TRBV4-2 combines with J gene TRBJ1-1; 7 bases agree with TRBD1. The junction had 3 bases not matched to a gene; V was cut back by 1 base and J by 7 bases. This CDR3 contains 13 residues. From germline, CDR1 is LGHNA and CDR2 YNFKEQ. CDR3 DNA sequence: TGTGCCAGCAGCCAAGGGGGACAGCGTGAAGCTTTCTTT. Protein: CASSQGGQREAFF.

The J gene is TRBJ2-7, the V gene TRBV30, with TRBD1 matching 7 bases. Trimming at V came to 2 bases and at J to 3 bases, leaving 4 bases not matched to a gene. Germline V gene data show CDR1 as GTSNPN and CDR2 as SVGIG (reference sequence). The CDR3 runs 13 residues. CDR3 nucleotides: TGTGCCTGGAGTTTAGACAGGGACTACGAGCAGTACTTC. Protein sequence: CAWSLDRDYEQYF.

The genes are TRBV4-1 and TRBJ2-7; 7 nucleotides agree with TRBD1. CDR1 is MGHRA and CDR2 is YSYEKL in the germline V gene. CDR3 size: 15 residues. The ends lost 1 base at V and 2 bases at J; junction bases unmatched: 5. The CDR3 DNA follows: TGCGCCAGCAGCCAAGGTACGACAGGGCCCTACGAGCAGTACTTC. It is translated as CASSQGTTGPYEQYF.

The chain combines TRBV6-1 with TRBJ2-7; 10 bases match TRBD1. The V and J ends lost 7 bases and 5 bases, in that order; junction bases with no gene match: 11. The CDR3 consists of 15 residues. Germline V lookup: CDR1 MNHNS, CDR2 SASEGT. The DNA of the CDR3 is TGTGCCAGCACCGCAATAGGACAGGGGGTCCACGAGCAGTACTTC. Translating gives CASTAIGQGVHEQYF.

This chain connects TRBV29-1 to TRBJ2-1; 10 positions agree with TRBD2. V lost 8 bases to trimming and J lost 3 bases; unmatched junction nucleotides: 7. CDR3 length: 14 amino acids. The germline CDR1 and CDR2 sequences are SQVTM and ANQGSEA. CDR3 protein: CSSAGLAIYNEQFF. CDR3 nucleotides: TGCAGCTCCGCGGGACTAGCGATCTACAATGAGCAGTTCTTC.

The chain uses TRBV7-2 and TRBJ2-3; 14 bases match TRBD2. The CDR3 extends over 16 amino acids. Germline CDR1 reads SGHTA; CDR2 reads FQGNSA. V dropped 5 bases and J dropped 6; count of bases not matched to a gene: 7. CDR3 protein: CASSPGLAGGWDTQYF. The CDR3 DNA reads TGTGCCAGCAGCCCCGGACTAGCGGGAGGTTGGGATACGCAGTATTTT.

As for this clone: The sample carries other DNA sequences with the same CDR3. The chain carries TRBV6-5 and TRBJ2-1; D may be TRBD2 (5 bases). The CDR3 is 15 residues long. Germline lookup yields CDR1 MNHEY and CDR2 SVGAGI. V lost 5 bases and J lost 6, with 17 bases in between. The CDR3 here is CASSPSGSRPNEQFF. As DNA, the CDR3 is TGTGCCAGCAGTCCCAGTGGGAGCCGGCCCAATGAGCAGTTCTTC.

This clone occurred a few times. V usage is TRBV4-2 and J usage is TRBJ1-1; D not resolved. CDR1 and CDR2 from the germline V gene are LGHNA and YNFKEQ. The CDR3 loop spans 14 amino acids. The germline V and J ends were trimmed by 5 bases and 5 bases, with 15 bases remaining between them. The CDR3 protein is CASSAGGPGTEAFF. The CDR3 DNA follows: TGTGCCAGCAGCGCTGGAGGCCCCGGTACTGAAGCTTTCTTT.

The CDR3 spells CASSLRGTSGRYNEQFF. In DNA form, the CDR3 reads TGTGCCAGCAGCTTAAGAGGAACTAGCGGGAGGTACAATGAGCAGTTCTTC. The V and J genes are TRBV7-3 and TRBJ2-1, with 12 bases lining up with TRBD2. The CDR3 contains 17 residues. The germline gives CDR1 SGHTA, CDR2 FQGTGA. J lost 4 bases, V lost 1 base, and 5 bases had no gene match.

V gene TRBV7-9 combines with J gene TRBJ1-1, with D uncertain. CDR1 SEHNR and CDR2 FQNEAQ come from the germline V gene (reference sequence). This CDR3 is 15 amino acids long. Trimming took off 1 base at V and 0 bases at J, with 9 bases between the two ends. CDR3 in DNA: TGTGCCAGCAGCTTAGGGTGGGCGATGAACACTGAAGCTTTCTTT. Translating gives CASSLGWAMNTEAFF.

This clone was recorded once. The CDR3 DNA follows: TGTGCCAGCAGCATAAGCCGGACAGGGGCCACTGAAGCTTTCTTT. Its protein is CASSISRTGATEAFF. This chain connects TRBV28 to TRBJ1-1, with 9 bases matching TRBD1. Germline loops: CDR1 MDHEN, CDR2 SYDVKM. Trimming took 6 bases from V and 4 from J; bases not matched to a gene: 9. The CDR3 loop spans 15 amino acids.